This TCR beta chain is drawn from a study of blood T cell repertoires in COVID-19. Recruitment covered roughly 22 US areas and drew participants whose ages spanned roughly 18 to 95 years. This table comes from immunoSEQ multiplex PCR, and its TCRdb copy is limited to in-frame clones, with some not included. Among some 210,000 clones listed, roughly 87% were seen once. CDR3 size: 15 residues. Looked up from germline, CDR1 is SNHLY and CDR2 is FYNNEI. J gave up 2 bases and V 5 bases, and 9 bases lay outside the gene matches. The material sequenced was PBMCs or T cells enriched from blood (not recorded which). The receptor was isolated from a man aged 18-30 years with acute COVID-19. The V call is TRBV2, the J call TRBJ2-7, with 7 bases aligning to TRBD1. Here the CDR3 DNA reads TGTGCCAGCAGTAACAAACAGGGGAAGCCCTACGAGCAGTACTTC. This codes for CASSNKQGKPYEQYF.